Here is one T cell receptor (beta chain) with its context. Produced via immunoSEQ multiplex PCR; TCRdb's table is partial and in-frame only. There are about 44,000 clones in the sample; around nine tenths occur only once, and 5.5% to 6% lies in the top ten. This specimen comes from a study of T cell changes during pregnancy in multiple sclerosis. The sequence was obtained from a female donor in good health, enrolled as a control in a pregnancy study. Sequencing was performed on CD8+ T cells from peripheral blood mononuclear cells, taken after pregnancy.

DNA for the CDR3: TGTGCCAGCAGCTTCACGCGGACAGGAGGGGACACTGAAGCTTTCTTT. It translates to CASSFTRTGGDTEAFF. The V and J genes are TRBV9 and TRBJ1-1; the match to TRBD1 covers 7 bases. The CDR3 is 16 amino acids. CDR1 SGDLS and CDR2 YYNGEE come from the germline V gene. The junction had 12 bases not matched to a gene; V was cut back by 4 bases and J by 3 bases.